This T cell receptor (beta chain) appears in the sequencing data of a study of spatial heterogeneity in lung cancer. Turning to the study itself: Each unique TCR and UMI combination was seen more than ten times on average in raw reads.

Documented time point: sample taken at primary tumor resection. Unsorted whole RNA of tumor, nontumor lung or frozen PBMC was sequenced. TCRdb ran MiXCR on the 5' RACE reads and lists one entry per CDR3 protein. The sample yields tens of thousands of distinct CDR3 sequences, less than 9.5% seen once. In this sample, this clonotype turned up many times. Its antigen is unknown. Germline lookup yields CDR1 SGHNT and CDR2 YYREEE (reference sequence). The V end lost 1 base, the J end lost 2 bases, and 9 bases lay between the germline ends. There are 14 residues in the CDR3. Study-wide results and limits: TCRs found ubiquitously expanded in tumor appeared in blood more at resection than at follow-up.

The starting material was PBMCs, obtained at surgery. The source is a female donor with early-stage non-small cell lung cancer. The chain couples TRBV5-4 to TRBJ2-5; D unresolved. Written as DNA, the CDR3 is TGTGCCAGCAGCTTGCAACAGCCTCAAGAGACCCAGTACTTC. Encoded protein: CASSLQQPQETQYF.